This TCR beta chain was obtained from a study of cytomegalovirus exposure and HLA in healthy donors. Study-level findings and limits: Most TCR sequences proved rare, with some public TCRs found in many donors. A classifier reportedly called cytomegalovirus status with high sensitivity and specificity. Researchers catalogued over 150 TCR beta chains as cytomegalovirus-associated.

Profiling relied on immunoSEQ multiplex PCR, and the TCRdb table lists in-frame clones only, not all of them. The profile shows some 140,000 clones, about nine tenths of them singletons. V was pared by 2 bases and J by 7 bases, with 4 bases of the junction left unmatched. CDR1 and CDR2 from the germline V gene are MDHEN and SYDVKM. The CDR3 is made up of 14 amino acids. Concerning this clone itself: The antigen remains unidentified.

The chain employs TRBV28 and TRBJ2-1, with 8 bases matching TRBD2. The clonotype originates from a man younger than 35 in good health and CMV-seronegative. Sequenced input: PBMCs. In DNA form, the CDR3 reads TGTGCCAGCAGTTTACCGGGAGGGGTGAATGAGCAGTTCTTC. Its translation: CASSLPGGVNEQFF.